One and the same sample provided the 10 T cell receptor beta chains below, sequenced in a study of blood T cell repertoires in COVID-19. Measured with immunoSEQ multiplex PCR; TCRdb has only the in-frame clones, and not every one. The repertoire holds 200,000 to 250,000 clones, around four fifths seen once, with 4.5% to 5.5% in the top ten. The sequenced material came from peripheral blood. The receptors originated from a woman aged 55-70 years who had recovered from COVID-19.

A remark on this clone: A much larger clone differs from this one at a single base, so this may be a read error. The chain is built from TRBV7-2 and TRBJ2-1; TRBD2 aligns across 12 bases. With V trimmed by 4 bases and J by 6 bases, 4 bases remained unmatched. The CDR3 length is 15 residues. The germline V gene has CDR1 SGHTA and CDR2 FQGNSA. CDR3 nucleotide sequence: TGTGCCAGCAGCTCCGGGACTAGCGGGTTCAATGAGCAGTTCTTC. Its translation: CASSSGTSGFNEQFF.

The J gene is TRBJ1-2, the V gene TRBV4-1, with a tentative D call TRBD1 (5 bases). The V end was cut by 1 base, the J end by 0 bases, with 9 bases between. The CDR3 length is 15 residues. Germline-derived CDR1 and CDR2 are MGHRA and YSYEKL. The CDR3 sequence is CASSQVGDSNYGYTF. Written as DNA, the CDR3 is TGCGCCAGCAGCCAAGTAGGGGACTCTAACTATGGCTACACCTTC.

This clone showed up just once. The V call is TRBV19, the J call TRBJ1-3, with D perhaps TRBD1 (5 bases). This CDR3 spans 12 amino acids. V lost 6 bases and J lost 10, with 13 bases in between. Germline CDR1 and CDR2: LNHDA and SQIVND (reference sequence). This CDR3 is CASRWPGGTIYF. DNA of the CDR3: TGTGCCAGTAGGTGGCCGGGGGGAACCATATATTTT.

This clone occurred a few times. The chain recombines TRBV9 with TRBJ2-3, with 10 bases that match TRBD2. V shed 6 bases, J shed 3 bases, and the junction held 10 bases outside the gene matches. The CDR3 sequence is 16 residues long. Germline V gene sequence: CDR1 SGDLS, CDR2 YYNGEE. In DNA form, the CDR3 reads TGTGCCAGCACCTCGGGGCCAGCGGGGGGGACAGATACGCAGTATTTT. It translates to CASTSGPAGGTDTQYF.

The chain has TRBV7-2 and TRBJ2-2, with a possible D match to TRBD2 (5 bases). CDR1 and CDR2 from the germline V gene are SGHTA and FQGNSA. This CDR3 region has 14 residues. The ends were cut back, 8 bases at V and 0 bases at J, with 10 bases in the middle. This chain's CDR3 is CASRVRANTGELFF. DNA for the CDR3: TGTGCCAGCCGGGTGAGGGCGAACACCGGGGAGCTGTTTTTT.

This chain joins TRBV18 and TRBJ2-3; no clear D gene. V lost 2 bases to trimming and J lost 2 bases, with 11 bases between them. In germline, CDR1 is KGHSH, CDR2 LQKENI. This CDR3 region has 15 residues. CDR3 sequence: CASSPGQAYTDTQYF. As DNA, the CDR3 is TGTGCCAGCTCACCAGGGCAGGCCTACACAGATACGCAGTATTTT. Full variable domain (outside the CDR3, taken from reference TRBV18 and TRBJ2-3): NAGVMQNPRHLVRRRGQEARLRCSPMKGHSHVYWYRQLPEEGLKFMVYLQKENIIDESGMPKERFSAEFPKEGPSILRIQQVVRGDSAAYFCASSPGQAYTDTQYFGPGTRLTVL.

This rearrangement joins TRBV12-3 or TRBV12-4 to TRBJ2-7; a possible D gene is TRBD2 (5 bases). The CDR3 has 13 residues. Deletions cut 6 bases from V and 6 bases from J, with 15 bases between. In nucleotides, the CDR3 is TGTGCCAGCAGGGCCGGGTCTGGGAGCGAGCAGTACTTC. Residues: CASRAGSGSEQYF.

The chain uses TRBV6-5 and TRBJ1-2; 9 bases match TRBD1. The trim removed 5 bases at V and 6 bases at J, leaving 4 bases unmatched. This CDR3 comprises 13 residues. CDR1 is MNHEY, CDR2 SVGAGI, per germline. The CDR3, as DNA: TGTGCCAGCAGTCGGGACAGGGTCCATGGCTACACCTTC. It translates to CASSRDRVHGYTF.

This clone was counted a few times. Here the CDR3 DNA reads TGCGCCAGCAGCCAACTAGATATGGGACTAGCGTCCGGGGAGCTGTTTTTT. It translates to CASSQLDMGLASGELFF. The chain couples TRBV4-1 to TRBJ2-2, with TRBD2 matching over 10 bases. CDR1 is MGHRA and CDR2 is YSYEKL in the germline V gene. The length of the CDR3 is 17 residues. V trimming: 2 bases; J trimming: 6 bases; junction bases outside the gene matches: 9.

The chain uses TRBV19 and TRBJ1-2; 7 bases are a match to TRBD1. The CDR3 is 12 amino acids. CDR1 and CDR2 from the germline V gene are LNHDA and SQIVND (reference sequence). Unmatched junction bases numbered 3, after V lost 3 bases and J lost 8 bases. CDR3 sequence (DNA): TGTGCCAGTAGTATGACAGGGCACGGCTACACCTTC. Its protein product is CASSMTGHGYTF.